This T cell receptor (beta chain) was profiled in a study of CD8 T cells in Susac syndrome. Study context: Blood was drawn from Susac syndrome patients while they were therapy-naive, on corticosteroids, or on intravenous immunoglobulin alone.

Patients with Susac syndrome fulfilled recently defined diagnostic criteria for definite or probable disease. Germline lookup yields CDR1 SEHNR and CDR2 FQNEAQ (reference sequence). The CDR3 length is 14 residues. The V end was cut by 0 bases, the J end by 3 bases, with 8 bases between. After extraction with the RNeasy kit, roughly 0.45 to 1 ug of the RNA was reverse transcribed using random hexamers. TCRdb analysed the immunoSEQ multiplex PCR reads with MiXCR anew, one entry per CDR3 protein. This table holds 100,000 to 110,000 distinct CDR3 sequences, around 95% found once. The sample holds one count of this clonotype.

Specimen: CD8+ T cells from PBMCs. The sequence derives from a human donor with Susac syndrome. The V call is TRBV7-9, the J call TRBJ2-5; D is unclear. This CDR3 is CASSLAAEEETQYF. The DNA of the CDR3 is TGTGCCAGCAGCTTAGCGGCGGAAGAAGAGACCCAGTACTTC.